The 15 T cell receptor beta chains presented below share a single source sample, sequenced in a study of persistence of HIV-infected CD4 T cells. The libraries were made with immunoSEQ version 4 in survey mode. The repertoire was sequenced with immunoSEQ multiplex PCR; TCRdb's copy has only in-frame clones and lacks some. The sample includes 40,000 to 60,000 clones, about 90% of them seen just once. The antigens for these receptors are not known. Anti-CD3/anti-CD28 beads served as a nonspecific positive control stimulus. Sorting of responding CD4+ T cells relied on upregulated CD40 ligand together with CD69. The material was CD4+ T cells sorted from PBMCs after approximately 18-hour stimulation, obtained from a patient who received antiretroviral therapy. The source is an adult woman with HIV who was CMV-seropositive.

The rearrangement uses TRBV2 and TRBJ1-4; D is perhaps TRBD1 (6 bases). V was clipped by 6 bases and J by 11 bases, with 13 bases between them. The CDR3 has 12 residues. Germline V gives CDR1 SNHLY, CDR2 FYNNEI. Written as DNA, the CDR3 is TGTGCCAGCAGGCAGGGGAGGAGGAAACTGTTTTTT. This codes for CASRQGRRKLFF.

The chain links TRBV30 to TRBJ2-6; TRBD2 matches at 7 bases. The trim removed 7 bases at V and 1 base at J, leaving 10 bases unmatched. The CDR3 extends over 16 amino acids. The V gene's germline CDR1 is GTSNPN and CDR2 SVGIG (reference sequence). The CDR3 DNA sequence: TGTGCCTCCCTAGCGGTAGATTTTTCTGGGGCCAACGTCCTGACTTTC. Residues: CASLAVDFSGANVLTF.

The CDR3, as DNA: TGTGCCAGCAGCTTAAGGACAGGGTGGGGGCCTGAAGCTTTCTTT. Residues: CASSLRTGWGPEAFF. V and J are TRBV5-5 and TRBJ1-1; 8 nucleotides line up with TRBD1. From germline, CDR1 is SGHKS and CDR2 YYEKEE (reference sequence). There are 15 residues in the CDR3. The V and J ends lost 2 bases and 6 bases, in that order; junction bases with no gene match: 9.

The J gene is TRBJ1-1, the V gene TRBV24-1, with D uncertain. The length of the CDR3 is 11 residues. Trimming took off 6 bases at V and 9 bases at J, with 10 bases between the two ends. The germline V gene has CDR1 KGHDR and CDR2 SFDVKD. For the CDR3, the DNA is TGTGCCACCAGTCTACACCACCAAGCTTTCTTT. Translation: CATSLHHQAFF.

V is TRBV7-8 and J is TRBJ2-2, with D tentatively TRBD1 (5 bases). Trimming took off 4 bases at V and 6 bases at J, with 9 bases between the two ends. The CDR3 covers 13 residues. Germline V lookup: CDR1 SGHVS, CDR2 FQNEAQ. The DNA of the CDR3 is TGTGCCAGCAGCTCGACAGCCGCCGGGGAGCTGTTTTTT. Its protein is CASSSTAAGELFF.

The CDR3 reads CASRSGAQVTEAFF. DNA for the CDR3: TGTGCCAGCAGATCGGGGGCGCAGGTCACTGAAGCTTTCTTT. The V and J genes are TRBV5-4 and TRBJ1-1; a weak D match, TRBD1 (6 bases). Looked up from germline, CDR1 is SGHNT and CDR2 is YYREEE (reference sequence). The CDR3 is made up of 14 amino acids. Trimming took 5 bases from V and 4 from J, leaving 15 bases between them. Full variable domain (remainder filled in from reference TRBV5-4 and TRBJ1-1): ETGVTQSPTHLIKTRGQQVTLRCSSQSGHNTVSWYQQALGQGPQFIFQYYREEENGRGNFPPRFSGLQFPNYSSELNVNALELDDSALYLCASRSGAQVTEAFFGQGTRLTVV.

The chain is built from TRBV6-2 or TRBV6-3 and TRBJ2-7; 11 nucleotides align to TRBD1. The CDR3 runs to 14 residues. Trimming at V came to 5 bases and at J to 5 bases, leaving 5 bases not matched to a gene. CDR1 and CDR2 from the germline V gene are MNHEY and SVGEGT. The CDR3 region has the DNA TGTGCCAGCAGTGATAGGACAGGGGGCGACGAGCAGTACTTC. The encoded protein is CASSDRTGGDEQYF.

The chain recombines TRBV24-1 with TRBJ2-2, with a weak D call TRBD1 (6 bases). The CDR3 is made up of 17 amino acids. V lost 1 base and J lost 4, with 15 bases in between. Germline CDR1 is KGHDR and CDR2 is SFDVKD. CDR3 DNA: TGTGCCACCAGTGATTTTCAGGGGTTAGAAAGCACCGGGGAGCTGTTTTTT. This encodes CATSDFQGLESTGELFF.

Written as DNA, the CDR3 is TGTGCCAGCAGTTACTCTATCTCAACCGGGGAGCTGTTTTTT. This gives the protein CASSYSISTGELFF. The genes are TRBV6-5 and TRBJ2-2; D unclear. The CDR3 covers 14 residues. Germline loops: CDR1 MNHEY, CDR2 SVGAGI. Trimming took off 0 bases at V and 5 bases at J, with 7 bases between the two ends.

This rearrangement joins TRBV2 to TRBJ2-2, with D perhaps matching TRBD1 (6 bases). CDR3 length equals 14 residues. Germline V gene lookup returns CDR1 SNHLY and CDR2 FYNNEI. V was trimmed by 8 bases and J by 5 bases, leaving 15 bases between them. This CDR3 reads CASGVTQGTGELFF. In DNA, the CDR3 is TGTGCCAGCGGGGTAACTCAGGGGACCGGGGAGCTGTTTTTT.

This chain links TRBV10-3 with TRBJ2-2; 10 nucleotides line up with TRBD1. V lost 6 bases and J lost 6; bases outside the gene matches: 4. CDR3 length: 14 amino acids. Germline V CDR1 and CDR2: ENHRY, SYGVKD. The CDR3 bases are TGTGCCATCAGGGGGACAGGGGTGGCCGGGGAGCTGTTTTTT. Translation gives CAIRGTGVAGELFF.

This chain connects TRBV27 to TRBJ2-6; D not resolved. The CDR3 loop spans 14 amino acids. Per germline, CDR1 MNHEY and CDR2 SMNVEV (reference sequence). Trimming shortened V by 3 bases and J by 2 bases, and 5 bases separated the two germline ends. The CDR3 loop reads CASSFGTGANVLTF. The CDR3, as DNA: TGTGCCAGCAGTTTCGGCACTGGGGCCAACGTCCTGACTTTC.

The chain carries TRBV18 and TRBJ1-5, with D perhaps TRBD1 (5 bases). The CDR3 consists of 13 residues. Germline loops: CDR1 KGHSH, CDR2 LQKENI. Trimming pared 6 bases from V and 7 bases from J, leaving 13 bases between. CDR3 residues: CASSGGDRQPQHF. Written as DNA, the CDR3 is TGTGCCAGCTCGGGGGGGGATCGGCAGCCCCAGCATTTT.

The chain carries TRBV5-1 and TRBJ1-1; D is uncertain. The ends were cut back, 4 bases at V and 8 bases at J, with 12 bases in the middle. The CDR3 runs to 12 residues. The germline gives CDR1 SGHRS, CDR2 YFSETQ. The CDR3 is CASSPGLPEAFF. CDR3 in DNA: TGCGCCAGCAGCCCGGGTTTACCAGAAGCTTTCTTT.

The chain has TRBV28 and TRBJ1-5; weak D call: TRBD1 (5 bases). CDR3 length: 12 residues. The V gene's germline CDR1 is MDHEN and CDR2 SYDVKM. V was trimmed by 6 bases and J by 4 bases, leaving 7 bases between them. CDR3: CASRTANQPQHF. CDR3 bases: TGTGCCAGCAGGACAGCTAATCAGCCCCAGCATTTT.